A single sample gave rise to the 9 T cell receptor beta chains below, sequenced in a study of glioma-infiltrating T cells (dated by TCRdb to between 2015 and 2016). The listed sequencing device is Illumina MiSeq. The iRepertoire nested amplicon-rescue multiplex PCR (arm-PCR) platform was used to amplify TCR alpha and beta CDR3 regions from RNA. The public sequencing data were trimmed at Q25 with fastp and processed into clonotypes with MiXCR by TCRdb, which kept only in-frame beta chains. A single entry per CDR3 protein holds the most common genes and DNA from its merged rows. This sample gives tens of thousands of distinct CDR3 sequences in total; 20% to 25% of them show up just once. Roughly 7% of the sample lies in the top ten. Material: glioma tissue, nonneoplastic brain tissue, or PBMCs (not recorded which). The receptors originated from a human donor with low-grade glioma or glioblastoma, undergoing nonglioma brain surgery, or in good health (not recorded which).

Ten or more counts support this clonotype. The genes are TRBV7-2 and TRBJ2-3; 13 positions agree with TRBD2. V was pared by 1 base and J by 0 bases, with 4 bases of the junction left unmatched. This CDR3 comprises 18 residues. Germline values: CDR1 SGHTA, CDR2 FQGNSA. In DNA, the CDR3 is TGTGCCAGCAGCTTAGGGGGACTAGCGGGGACTAGCACAGATACGCAGTATTTT. It specifies CASSLGGLAGTSTDTQYF.

A few counts support this clonotype. This rearrangement joins TRBV7-9 to TRBJ1-4; D is perhaps TRBD1 (5 bases). The CDR3 is made up of 14 amino acids. Per the germline V gene, CDR1 is SEHNR and CDR2 is FQNEAQ (reference sequence). The V and J ends lost 5 bases and 8 bases respectively, with 15 bases between them. The CDR3: CASSPRQPGEKLFF. Here the CDR3 DNA reads TGTGCCAGCAGCCCTAGACAGCCCGGCGAAAAACTGTTTTTT. The full variable domain, rest sourced from reference TRBV7-9 and TRBJ1-4, is DTGVSQNPRHKITKRGQNVTFRCDPISEHNRLYWYRQTLGQGPEFLTYFQNEAQLEKSRLLSDRFSAERPKGSFSTLEIQRTEQGDSAMYLCASSPRQPGEKLFFGSGTQLSVL.

The chain combines TRBV6-1 with TRBJ2-7; 8 bases match TRBD1. The CDR3 is 12 amino acids. With V trimmed by 10 bases and J by 2 bases, 4 bases remained unmatched. Per the germline V gene, CDR1 is MNHNS and CDR2 is SASEGT. The CDR3 region has the DNA TGTGCCACGGACAGGGTGGCCTACGAGCAGTACTTC. It codes for CATDRVAYEQYF.

The rearrangement joins TRBV4-1 to TRBJ2-1; D might be TRBD2 (6 bases). The CDR3 is 17 residues long. Germline V gene sequence: CDR1 MGHRA, CDR2 YSYEKL. Trimming removed 2 bases from V and 3 bases from J, with 17 bases in between. The CDR3 sequence is CASSQKRRDRIYNEQFF. The CDR3 region has the DNA TGCGCCAGCAGCCAAAAGAGGCGGGACCGTATCTACAATGAGCAGTTCTTC.

At least ten counts were recorded for this clonotype. The rearrangement joins TRBV7-9 to TRBJ1-4; D uncertain. Per germline, CDR1 SEHNR and CDR2 FQNEAQ (reference sequence). The V and J ends lost 4 bases and 5 bases respectively, with 14 bases between them. The CDR3 spans 15 residues. For the CDR3, the DNA is TGTGCCAGCAGCTCAGATCCGGGAGCCAATGAAAAACTGTTTTTT. It translates to CASSSDPGANEKLFF.

For this clonotype: A much larger clone differs by one base, so this may be a read error. The rearrangement links TRBV19 to TRBJ1-5; maybe TRBD1 (5 bases). Germline CDR1 and CDR2: LNHDA and SQIVND (reference sequence). V gave up 5 bases and J gave up 2 bases, with 13 bases separating them. The CDR3 is 15 amino acids. The CDR3 loop reads CASSFPRDGNQPQHF. Written as DNA, the CDR3 is TGTGCCAGTAGTTTTCCCAGGGATGGCAATCAGCCCCAGCATTTT.

Comment on this clonotype: It is likely a read error, because the conserved phenylalanine at the end of the CDR3 is missing. This chain connects TRBV3-1 to TRBJ2-7; D may match TRBD1 or TRBD2 (6 bases each). The germline V gene has CDR1 LGHDT and CDR2 YNNKEL (reference sequence). CDR3 size: 15 residues. The V and J ends lost 4 bases and 0 bases respectively, with 13 bases between them. CDR3 region: CASSRRDTISYEQYL. The CDR3 coding sequence is TGTGCCAGCAGCCGGCGGGACACTATCTCCTACGAGCAGTACCTC.

The table lists this clonotype with many counts. The V and J genes are TRBV2 and TRBJ2-5; no reliable D call. The V gene lost 5 bases and the J gene lost 4 bases, with 11 bases spanning the gap. CDR1 SNHLY and CDR2 FYNNEI come from the germline V gene. This CDR3 is built from 13 residues. This CDR3 reads CASSTTIRETQYF. CDR3 coding DNA: TGTGCCAGCAGTACTACCATCCGAGAGACCCAGTACTTC.

This clonotype was picked up many times. V is TRBV10-2 and J is TRBJ2-3; TRBD2 aligns across 8 bases. Trimming at V came to 4 bases and at J to 4 bases, leaving 7 bases not matched to a gene. Germline-derived CDR1 and CDR2 are WSHSY and SAAADI. The CDR3 consists of 15 residues. CDR3 in DNA: TGCGCCAGCAGTGGAAGCGGGGGCCCATCAGATACGCAGTATTTT. Translation: CASSGSGGPSDTQYF.